One TCR beta chain is described in this entry. The CDR3 is made up of 14 amino acids. Germline V gene data show CDR1 as SGHDT and CDR2 as YYEEEE. Between the trimmed V and J ends, which lost 4 bases and 1 base, there was a span of 11 bases. PCR involved 60 Vbeta and 13 Jbeta primers. Only in-frame clones appear in the TCRdb table, and some are missing; sequencing was by immunoSEQ multiplex PCR. The sample holds approximately 100,000 clones; approximately 81% are singletons and the top ten take more than 3.5%. These data originate in a study of cytomegalovirus exposure and HLA in healthy donors. The chain combines TRBV5-6 with TRBJ1-2, with D tentatively TRBD1 (5 bases). This TCR was sampled from a female donor in good health and CMV-seropositive. What was sequenced was PBMCs. The CDR3 sequence is CASSKDTHNYGYTF. CDR3 coding DNA: TGTGCCAGCAGCAAGGACACCCATAACTATGGCTACACCTTC.